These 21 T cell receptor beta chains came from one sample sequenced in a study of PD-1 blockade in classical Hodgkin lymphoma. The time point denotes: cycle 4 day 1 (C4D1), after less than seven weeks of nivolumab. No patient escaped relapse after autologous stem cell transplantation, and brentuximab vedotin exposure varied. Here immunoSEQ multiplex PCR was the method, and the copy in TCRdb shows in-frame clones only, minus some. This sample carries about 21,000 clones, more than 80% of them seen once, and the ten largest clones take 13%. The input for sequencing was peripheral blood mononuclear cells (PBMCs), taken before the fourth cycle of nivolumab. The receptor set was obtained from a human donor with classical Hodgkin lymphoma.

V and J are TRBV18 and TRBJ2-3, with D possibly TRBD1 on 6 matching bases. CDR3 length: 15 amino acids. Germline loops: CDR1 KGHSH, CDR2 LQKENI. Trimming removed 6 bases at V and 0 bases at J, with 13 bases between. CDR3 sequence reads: CASSLGQSSTDTQYF. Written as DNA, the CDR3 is TGTGCCAGCTCCCTAGGACAGAGTAGCACAGATACGCAGTATTTT.

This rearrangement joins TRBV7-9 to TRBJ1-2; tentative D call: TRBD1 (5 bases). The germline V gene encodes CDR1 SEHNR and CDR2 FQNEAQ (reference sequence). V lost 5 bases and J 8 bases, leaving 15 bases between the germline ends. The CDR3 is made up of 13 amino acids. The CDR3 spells CASSQDSRVGYTF. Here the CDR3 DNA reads TGTGCCAGCAGCCAGGATTCCAGGGTCGGCTACACCTTC.

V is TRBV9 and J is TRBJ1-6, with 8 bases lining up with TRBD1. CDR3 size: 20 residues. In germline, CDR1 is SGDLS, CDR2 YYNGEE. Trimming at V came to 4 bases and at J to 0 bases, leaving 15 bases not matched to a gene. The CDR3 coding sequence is TGTGCCAGCAGCCCCGGGACAGGAATTTCTATAAGCTCCTATAATTCACCCCTCCACTTT. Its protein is CASSPGTGISISSYNSPLHF.

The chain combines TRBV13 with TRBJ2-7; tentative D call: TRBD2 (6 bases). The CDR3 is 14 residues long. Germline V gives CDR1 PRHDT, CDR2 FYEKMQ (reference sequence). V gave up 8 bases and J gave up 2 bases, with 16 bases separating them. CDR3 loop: CASARGGKPYEQYF. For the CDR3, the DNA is TGTGCCAGCGCAAGGGGCGGGAAGCCCTACGAGCAGTACTTC.

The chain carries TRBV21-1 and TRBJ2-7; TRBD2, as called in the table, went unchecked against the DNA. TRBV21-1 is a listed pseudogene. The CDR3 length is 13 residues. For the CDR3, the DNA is TGTGCCAGATCCAAAGGCGGGACCTACGAGCAGTACTTC. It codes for CARSKGGTYEQYF.

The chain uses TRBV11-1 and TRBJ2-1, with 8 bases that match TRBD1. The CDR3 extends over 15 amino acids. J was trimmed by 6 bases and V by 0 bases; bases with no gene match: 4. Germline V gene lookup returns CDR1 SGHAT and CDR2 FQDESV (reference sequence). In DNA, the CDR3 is TGTGCCAGCAGCTTAGCCGGACAGGGAAGCAATGAGCAGTTCTTC. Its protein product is CASSLAGQGSNEQFF.

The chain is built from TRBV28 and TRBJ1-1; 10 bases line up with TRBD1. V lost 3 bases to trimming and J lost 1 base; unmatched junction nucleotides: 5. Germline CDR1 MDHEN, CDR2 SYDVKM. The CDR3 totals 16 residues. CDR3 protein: CASSFVTGGPNTEAFF. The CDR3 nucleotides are TGTGCCAGCAGTTTTGTGACAGGGGGCCCGAACACTGAAGCTTTCTTT.

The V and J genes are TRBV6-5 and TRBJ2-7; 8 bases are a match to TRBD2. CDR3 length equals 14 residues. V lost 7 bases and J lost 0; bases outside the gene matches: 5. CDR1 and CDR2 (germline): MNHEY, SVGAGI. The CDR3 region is CASISGTSSYEQYF. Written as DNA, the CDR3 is TGTGCCAGCATCTCCGGGACTAGCTCCTACGAGCAGTACTTC.

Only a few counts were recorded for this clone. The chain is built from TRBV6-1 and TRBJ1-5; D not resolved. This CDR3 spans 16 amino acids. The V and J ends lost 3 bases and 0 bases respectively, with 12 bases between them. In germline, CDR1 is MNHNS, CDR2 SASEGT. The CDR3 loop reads CASSDSSSYSNQPQHF. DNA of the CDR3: TGTGCCAGCAGTGATTCCAGTAGTTATAGCAATCAGCCCCAGCATTTT.

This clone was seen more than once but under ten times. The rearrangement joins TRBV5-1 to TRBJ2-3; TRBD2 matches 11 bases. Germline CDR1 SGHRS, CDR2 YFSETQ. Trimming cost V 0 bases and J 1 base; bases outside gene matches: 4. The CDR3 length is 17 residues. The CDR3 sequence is CASSLAGTSGRTDTQYF. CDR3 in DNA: TGCGCCAGCAGCTTGGCAGGGACTAGCGGCCGCACAGATACGCAGTATTTT.

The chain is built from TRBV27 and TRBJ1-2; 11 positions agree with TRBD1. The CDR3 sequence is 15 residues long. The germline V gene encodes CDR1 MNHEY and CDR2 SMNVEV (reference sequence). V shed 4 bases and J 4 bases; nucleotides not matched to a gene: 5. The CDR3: CASSWRTGGTYGYTF. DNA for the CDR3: TGTGCCAGCAGTTGGCGGACAGGGGGCACCTATGGCTACACCTTC.

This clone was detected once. CDR3 nucleotide sequence: TGCAGCTTCTGGAGAGATGAGCAGTTCTTC. This gives the protein CSFWRDEQFF. The chain couples TRBV29-1 to TRBJ2-1; D unresolved. V shed 8 bases and J shed 8 bases, with 10 bases lying between them. The CDR3 runs 10 residues. Per the germline V gene, CDR1 is SQVTM and CDR2 is ANQGSEA.

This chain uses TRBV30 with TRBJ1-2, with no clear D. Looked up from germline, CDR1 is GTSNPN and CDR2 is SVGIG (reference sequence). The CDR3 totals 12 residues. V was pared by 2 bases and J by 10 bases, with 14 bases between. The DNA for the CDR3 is TGTGCCTGGAGTCCTCTCGGATCGGACTACACCTTC. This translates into CAWSPLGSDYTF. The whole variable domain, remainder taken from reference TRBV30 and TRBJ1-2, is SQTIHQWPATLVQPVGSPLSLECTVEGTSNPNLYWYRQAAGRGLQLLFYSVGIGQISSEVPQNLSASRPQDRQFILSSKKLLLSDSGFYLCAWSPLGSDYTFGSGTRLTVV.

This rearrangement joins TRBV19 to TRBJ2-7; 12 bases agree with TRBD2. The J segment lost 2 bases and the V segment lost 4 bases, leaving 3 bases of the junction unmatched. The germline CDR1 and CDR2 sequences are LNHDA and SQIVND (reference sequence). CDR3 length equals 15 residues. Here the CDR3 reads CASSRLAGGPYEQYF. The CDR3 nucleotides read TGTGCCAGTAGTAGGCTAGCGGGAGGGCCCTACGAGCAGTACTTC. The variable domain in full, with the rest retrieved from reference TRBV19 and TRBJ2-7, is DGGITQSPKYLFRKEGQNVTLSCEQNLNHDAMYWYRQDPGQGLRLIYYSQIVNDFQKGDIAEGYSVSREKKESFPLTVTSAQKNPTAFYLCASSRLAGGPYEQYFGPGTRLTVT.

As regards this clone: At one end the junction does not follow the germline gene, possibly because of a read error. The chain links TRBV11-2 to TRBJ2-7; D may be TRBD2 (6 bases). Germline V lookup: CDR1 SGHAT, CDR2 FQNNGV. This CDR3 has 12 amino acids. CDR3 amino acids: CASSLGSGTVHF. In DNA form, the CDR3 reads TGTGCCAGCAGCTTAGGGTCCGGGACTGTTCACTTC.

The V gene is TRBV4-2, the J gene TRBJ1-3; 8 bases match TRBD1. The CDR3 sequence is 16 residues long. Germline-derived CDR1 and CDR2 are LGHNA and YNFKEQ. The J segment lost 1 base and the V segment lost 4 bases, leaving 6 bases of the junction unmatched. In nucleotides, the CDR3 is TGTGCCAGCAGCCCGAGACAGGGGAAATCTGGAAACACCATATATTTT. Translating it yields CASSPRQGKSGNTIYF.

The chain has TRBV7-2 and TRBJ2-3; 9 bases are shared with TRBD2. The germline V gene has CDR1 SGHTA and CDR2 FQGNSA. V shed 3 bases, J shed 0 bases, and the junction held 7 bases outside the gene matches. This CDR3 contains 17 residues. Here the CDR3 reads CASSFRRGGESTDTQYF. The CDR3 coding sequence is TGTGCCAGCAGCTTCCGCCGCGGGGGGGAGAGCACAGATACGCAGTATTTT.

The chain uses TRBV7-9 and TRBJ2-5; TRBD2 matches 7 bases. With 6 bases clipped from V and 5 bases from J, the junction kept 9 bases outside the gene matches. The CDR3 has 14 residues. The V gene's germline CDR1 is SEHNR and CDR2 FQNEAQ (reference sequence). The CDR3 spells CASSFPSGGETQYF. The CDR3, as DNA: TGTGCCAGCAGTTTTCCTAGCGGCGGGGAGACCCAGTACTTC.

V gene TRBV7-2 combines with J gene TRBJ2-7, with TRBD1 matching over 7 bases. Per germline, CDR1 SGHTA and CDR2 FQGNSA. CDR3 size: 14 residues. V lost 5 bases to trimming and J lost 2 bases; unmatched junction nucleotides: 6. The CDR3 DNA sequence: TGTGCCAGCAGCCGGGACAGAATCACCTACGAGCAGTACTTC. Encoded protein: CASSRDRITYEQYF.

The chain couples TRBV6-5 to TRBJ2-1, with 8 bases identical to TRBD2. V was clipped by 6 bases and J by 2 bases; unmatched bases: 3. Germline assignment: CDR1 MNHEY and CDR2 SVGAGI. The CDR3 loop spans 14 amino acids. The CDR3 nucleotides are TGTGCCAGCAGGGTACTAGCGGCCTACAATGAGCAGTTCTTC. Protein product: CASRVLAAYNEQFF.

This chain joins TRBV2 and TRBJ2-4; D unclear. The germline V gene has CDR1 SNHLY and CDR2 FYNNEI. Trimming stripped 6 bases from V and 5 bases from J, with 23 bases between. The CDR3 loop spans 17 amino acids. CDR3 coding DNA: TGTGCCAGCAGAGGGCCCATGCGCTTGGTTGTCCAAAACATTCAGTACTTC. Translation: CASRGPMRLVVQNIQYF. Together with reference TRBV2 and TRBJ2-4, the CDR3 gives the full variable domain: EPEVTQTPSHQVTQMGQEVILRCVPISNHLYFYWYRQILGQKVEFLVSFYNNEISEKSEIFDDQFSVERPDGSNFTLKIRSTKLEDSAMYFCASRGPMRLVVQNIQYFGAGTRLSVL.